This is a list of T cell receptor beta chains from one sample in a study of Tregs in tolerant kidney transplant recipients. The table came from immunoSEQ multiplex PCR; TCRdb's copy has only in-frame clones and leaves some out. The sample has 75,000 to 100,000 clones, approximately 94% seen once. Sequencing was done on a sample of CD8+ T cells from blood. The receptors were gathered from a human donor in good health. Each CDR3 is given with its conserved first and last residue. The order of the fields is J gene, V gene, clone size, D gene, CDR3 DNA, CDR3 protein. D genes are given only for firm matches. Clone size is not always given. Where it is, it says once, few, many or a class for expanded clones.

j_gene: TRBJ2-7
v_gene: TRBV7-9
abundance: .
d_gene: .
CDR3nt: TGTGCCAGCAGGAGGGGCCCTTACGAGCAGTACTTC
CDR3aa: CASRRGPYEQYF

j_gene: TRBJ1-5
v_gene: TRBV5-1
abundance: .
d_gene: .
CDR3nt: TGCGCCAGCAGCTGGCGGGGGGATCAGCCCCAGCATTTT
CDR3aa: CASSWRGDQPQHF

j_gene: TRBJ2-1
v_gene: TRBV30
abundance: .
d_gene: .
CDR3nt: TGTGCCTGGAGTGTTGTAGGGGATGAGCAGTTCTTC
CDR3aa: CAWSVVGDEQFF

j_gene: TRBJ2-1
v_gene: TRBV27
abundance: few
d_gene: TRBD2
CDR3nt: TGTGCCAGCAGTCTTATCCCCGGGCTAGCGGGTCGCAATGAGCAGTTCTTC
CDR3aa: CASSLIPGLAGRNEQFF

j_gene: TRBJ1-6
v_gene: TRBV6-6
abundance: .
d_gene: .
CDR3nt: TGTGCCAGCAGTTCCTTACAGGAATCCTATAATTCACCCCTCCACTTT
CDR3aa: CASSSLQESYNSPLHF

j_gene: TRBJ2-1
v_gene: TRBV6-6
abundance: .
d_gene: .
CDR3nt: TGTGCCAGCGCGGTTCGGTCCTACAATGAGCAGTTCTTC
CDR3aa: CASAVRSYNEQFF

j_gene: TRBJ1-2
v_gene: TRBV14
abundance: .
d_gene: TRBD1
CDR3nt: TGTGCCAGCAGCCAAGACGTTGGGACAGTTAATGGCTACACCTTC
CDR3aa: CASSQDVGTVNGYTF

j_gene: TRBJ2-1
v_gene: TRBV10-3
abundance: .
d_gene: .
CDR3nt: TGTGCCATCAGGGGACTGGACAATGAGCAGTTCTTC
CDR3aa: CAIRGLDNEQFF

j_gene: TRBJ2-1
v_gene: TRBV18
abundance: .
d_gene: TRBD2
CDR3nt: TGTGCCAGCTCACCTCGGGAGACTAGCGGAAACAATGAGCAGTTCTTC
CDR3aa: CASSPRETSGNNEQFF

j_gene: TRBJ1-5
v_gene: TRBV27
abundance: few
d_gene: .
CDR3nt: TGTGCCAGCAGCTTCGGGGCGAATCAGCCCCAGCATTTT
CDR3aa: CASSFGANQPQHF

j_gene: TRBJ2-4
v_gene: TRBV7-9
abundance: .
d_gene: .
CDR3nt: TGTGCCAGCAGTCTATTGACCTTAGCCAAAAACATTCAGTACTTC
CDR3aa: CASSLLTLAKNIQYF

j_gene: TRBJ1-4
v_gene: TRBV30
abundance: .
d_gene: TRBD1
CDR3nt: TGTGCCTGGAGTCTCGGACAGGGAGGGGAAAAACTGTTTTTT
CDR3aa: CAWSLGQGGEKLFF

j_gene: TRBJ1-2
v_gene: TRBV6-5
abundance: once
d_gene: .
CDR3nt: TGTGCCAGCAGTTACACATCCAGGACCTATGGCTACACCTTC
CDR3aa: CASSYTSRTYGYTF

j_gene: TRBJ1-5
v_gene: TRBV30
abundance: .
d_gene: .
CDR3nt: TGTGCCTGGAGTGGGGGGATCGGTGATCAGCCCCAGCATTTT
CDR3aa: CAWSGGIGDQPQHF

j_gene: TRBJ1-1
v_gene: TRBV5-1
abundance: once
d_gene: .
CDR3nt: TGCGCCAGCAGCTCTTCCAGGGGCACTGAAGCTTTCTTT
CDR3aa: CASSSSRGTEAFF

j_gene: TRBJ1-2
v_gene: TRBV9
abundance: .
d_gene: .
CDR3nt: TGTGCCAGCAGCGTAGTCGGGAACTATGGCTACACCTTC
CDR3aa: CASSVVGNYGYTF

j_gene: TRBJ2-1
v_gene: TRBV6-5
abundance: .
d_gene: .
CDR3nt: TGTGCCAGCAGTTACGCCCTACAGGAGGACAATGAGCAGTTCTTC
CDR3aa: CASSYALQEDNEQFF

j_gene: TRBJ2-4
v_gene: TRBV2
abundance: .
d_gene: TRBD1
CDR3nt: TGTGCCAGTATGGGACAGGGGAAAAACATTCAGTACTTC
CDR3aa: CASMGQGKNIQYF